This T cell receptor beta chain is from a study of blood T cell repertoires in COVID-19. Study details: Whether acute or convalescent, the COVID-19 samples came from the United States, Italy and Spain. Sample material is recorded as cDNA or gDNA derived from T cells, B-cell-depleted T cells, or PBMCs.

Looked up from germline, CDR1 is SGHRS and CDR2 is YFSETQ. CDR3 length equals 13 residues. The germline V and J ends were trimmed by 5 bases and 11 bases, with 19 bases remaining between them. Source study methods: For nucleated cells, counts were estimated from reference gene primer amplification. TCRdb's copy holds only in-frame clones and misses some; the assay was immunoSEQ multiplex PCR. Clone size and the V and J calls come from that table; the DNA yielded D and trimming. The data show some 260,000 clones, around nine tenths seen once. The rearrangement links TRBV5-1 to TRBJ1-1, with a possible D match to TRBD1 (6 bases). This receptor was identified in a woman aged 18-35 years who had recovered from COVID-19. Material: PBMCs or T cells enriched from blood (not recorded which). The CDR3 sequence: CASSFDRPLFAFF. The DNA for the CDR3 is TGCGCCAGCAGTTTTGACAGGCCGTTGTTTGCTTTCTTT.